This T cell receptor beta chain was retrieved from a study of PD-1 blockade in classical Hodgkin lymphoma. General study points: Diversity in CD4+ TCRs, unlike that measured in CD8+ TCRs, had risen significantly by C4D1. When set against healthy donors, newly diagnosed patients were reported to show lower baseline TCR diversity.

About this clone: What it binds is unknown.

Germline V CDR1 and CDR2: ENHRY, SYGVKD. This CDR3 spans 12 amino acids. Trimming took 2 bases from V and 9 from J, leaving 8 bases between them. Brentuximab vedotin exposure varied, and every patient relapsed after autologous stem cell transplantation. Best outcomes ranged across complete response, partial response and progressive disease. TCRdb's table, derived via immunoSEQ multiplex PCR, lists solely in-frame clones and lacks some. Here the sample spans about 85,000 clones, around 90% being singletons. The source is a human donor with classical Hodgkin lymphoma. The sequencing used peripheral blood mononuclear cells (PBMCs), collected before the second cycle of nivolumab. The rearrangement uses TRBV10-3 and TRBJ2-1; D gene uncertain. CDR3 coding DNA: TGTGCCATCAGTGAGCCCAAGGGTGAGCAGTTCTTC. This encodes CAISEPKGEQFF.